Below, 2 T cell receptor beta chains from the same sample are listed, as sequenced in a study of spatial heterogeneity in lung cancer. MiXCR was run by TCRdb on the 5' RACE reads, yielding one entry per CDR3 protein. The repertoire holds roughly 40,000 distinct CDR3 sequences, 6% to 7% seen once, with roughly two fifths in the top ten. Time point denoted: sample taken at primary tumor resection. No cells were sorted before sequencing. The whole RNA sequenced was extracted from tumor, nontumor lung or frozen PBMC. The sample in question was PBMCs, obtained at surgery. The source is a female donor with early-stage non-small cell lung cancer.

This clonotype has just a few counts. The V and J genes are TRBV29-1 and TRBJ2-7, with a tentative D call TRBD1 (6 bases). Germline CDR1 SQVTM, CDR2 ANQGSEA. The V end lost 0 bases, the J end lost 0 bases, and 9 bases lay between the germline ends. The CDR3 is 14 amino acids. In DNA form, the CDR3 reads TGCAGCGTTGAAGACAGGGGTCACTCCTACGAGCAGTACTTC. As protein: CSVEDRGHSYEQYF.

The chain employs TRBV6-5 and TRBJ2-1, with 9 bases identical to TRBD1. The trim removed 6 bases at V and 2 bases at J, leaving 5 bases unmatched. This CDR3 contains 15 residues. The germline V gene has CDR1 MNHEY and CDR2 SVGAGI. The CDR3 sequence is CASRPRDRAYNEQFF. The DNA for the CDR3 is TGTGCCAGCAGGCCCCGGGACAGGGCCTACAATGAGCAGTTCTTC.